The TCR beta chain under discussion was sequenced for a study of T cell repertoires in cytomegalovirus infection. One entry per CDR3 protein results from TCRdb running MiXCR on the reads. Altogether around 490,000 distinct CDR3 sequences are present, more than 20% being singletons, with the ten largest covering less than 15%. Losses at the gene ends were 1 base for V and 2 bases for J; bases not matched to a gene: 4. The CDR3 totals 17 residues. CDR1 and CDR2 (germline): SNHLY, FYNNEI. V usage is TRBV2 and J usage is TRBJ2-3; 12 bases agree with TRBD2. The sequencing input was PBMCs. This clonotype was obtained from a human donor in good health (CMV status not recorded). Some clones in this sample may be carry-over from other donors' samples. CDR3 sequence reads: CASSEGPSGRATDTQYF. The CDR3 DNA reads as TGTGCCAGCAGTGAAGGGCCTAGCGGGAGGGCCACAGATACGCAGTATTTT.